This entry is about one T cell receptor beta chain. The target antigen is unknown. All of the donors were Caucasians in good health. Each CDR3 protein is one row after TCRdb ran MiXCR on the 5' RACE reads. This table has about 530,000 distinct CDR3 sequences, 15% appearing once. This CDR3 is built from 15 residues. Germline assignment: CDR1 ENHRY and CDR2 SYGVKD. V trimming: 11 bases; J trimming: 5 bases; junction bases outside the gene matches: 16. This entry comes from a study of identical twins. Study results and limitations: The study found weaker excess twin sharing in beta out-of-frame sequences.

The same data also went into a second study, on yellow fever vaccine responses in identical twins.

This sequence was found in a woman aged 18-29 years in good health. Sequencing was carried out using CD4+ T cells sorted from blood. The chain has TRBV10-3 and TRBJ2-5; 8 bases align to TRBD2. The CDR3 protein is CASGDLAGGGETQYF. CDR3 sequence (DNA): TGTGCCTCCGGGGATCTGGCGGGAGGAGGTGAGACCCAGTACTTC.